The T cell receptor beta chain under discussion was sequenced for a study of shared clonotypes between healthy human individuals. Per the original data handling: ImmunoSEQ output lacked quality scores and full-length reads, limiting matched filtering. Assay used: immunoSEQ multiplex PCR; TCRdb lists only in-frame clones, some missing. V, J and clone size reflect that table, while D and trimming were determined from the DNA. In the table there are some 95,000 clones, 67% of which are singletons. A word on this clone: Its matching antigen is unknown.

Points from the study as a whole: Sampling used blood alone; tissue repertoires probably differ.

The CDR3 runs 15 residues. With 3 bases removed from V and 3 bases from J, the gap between germline ends came to 15 bases. Looked up from germline, CDR1 is MGHDK and CDR2 is SYGVNS. The TCR was taken from a man aged 25-45 years in good health. Material for sequencing was memory CD8+ T cells sorted from blood. Subset reported: CD45RO+ cells pooled with CCR7-negative TemRA cells. The V gene is TRBV25-1, the J gene TRBJ2-7; unclear D gene. In DNA form, the CDR3 reads TGTGCCAGCAGTGACCCGGCGGACGGCCGCTACGAGCAGTACTTC. Protein sequence: CASSDPADGRYEQYF.